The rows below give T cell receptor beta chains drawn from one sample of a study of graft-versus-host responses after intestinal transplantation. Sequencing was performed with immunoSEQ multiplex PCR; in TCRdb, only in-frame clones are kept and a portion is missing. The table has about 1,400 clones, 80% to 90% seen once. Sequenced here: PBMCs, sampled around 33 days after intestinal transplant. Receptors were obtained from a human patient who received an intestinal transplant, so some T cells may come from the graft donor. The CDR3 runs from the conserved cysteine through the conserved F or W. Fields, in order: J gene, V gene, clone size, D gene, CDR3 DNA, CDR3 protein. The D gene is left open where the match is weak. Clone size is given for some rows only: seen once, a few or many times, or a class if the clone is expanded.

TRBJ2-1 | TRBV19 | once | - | TGTGCCAGTAGTATAGACGGAAATGAGCAGTTCTTC | CASSIDGNEQFF
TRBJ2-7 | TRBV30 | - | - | TGTGCCTGGACCCAGGGTTACGAGCAGTACTTC | CAWTQGYEQYF
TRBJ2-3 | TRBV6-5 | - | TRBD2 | TGTGCCAGCAGTTACTCGGCGGGAGGAGCGACAGATACGCAGTATTTT | CASSYSAGGATDTQYF
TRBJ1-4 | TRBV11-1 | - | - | TGTGCCAGCAGCTCACAGGGAGAACTGTTTTTT | CASSSQGELFF
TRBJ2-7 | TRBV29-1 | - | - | TGCAGCGCTACAGGGTGGGCCTACGAGCAGTACTTC | CSATGWAYEQYF
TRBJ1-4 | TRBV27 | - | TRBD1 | TGTGCCAGCAGTCCAACAGGGGCAACTAATGAAAAACTGTTTTTT | CASSPTGATNEKLFF
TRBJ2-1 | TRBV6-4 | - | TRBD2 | TGTGCCAGCAGTGGGACTAGCGGGGGGGCTGAGCAGTTCTTC | CASSGTSGGAEQFF
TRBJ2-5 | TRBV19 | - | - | TGTGCCAGTAGTATCCTAGCAGGTGAAGAGACCCAGTACTTC | CASSILAGEETQYF
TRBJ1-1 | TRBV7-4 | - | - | TGTGCCAGCAGCTTACGGGCAGGGTACACTGAAGCTTTCTTT | CASSLRAGYTEAFF
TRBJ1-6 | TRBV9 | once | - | TGTGCCAGTAGCGGAGCCCAGGGGCTAACTTCACCCCTCCACTTT | CASSGAQGLTSPLHF